The rows below give T cell receptor beta chains drawn from one sample of a study of metastatic and nonmetastatic thyroid tumors. TCRdb re-called the PCR reads with MiXCR. The sample carries some 20,000 clones, over 25% recorded once. The sample comprised blood. The origin of the receptors is a female donor with papillary thyroid cancer or a benign thyroid nodule (not recorded which). Some clones in this sample may be carry-over from other donors' samples. Each CDR3 is given with its conserved first and last residue. D genes are given only for firm matches. Clone sizes are given selectively: once, few, many, or a class where the clone is expanded.

D gene: TRBD2; J gene: TRBJ2-7; V gene: TRBV5-1; clone size: -; CDR3 DNA: TGCGCCAGCAGCACGGCGGGAGTGACATTCCACGAGCAGTACTTC; CDR3 protein: CASSTAGVTFHEQYF
D gene: -; J gene: TRBJ2-2; V gene: TRBV12-3/TRBV12-4; clone size: -; CDR3 DNA: TGTGCCAGCAGTTTTGGAGGAGGCAGGGGGAACACCGGGGAGCTGTTTTTT; CDR3 protein: CASSFGGGRGNTGELFF
D gene: -; J gene: TRBJ2-5; V gene: TRBV5-6; clone size: few; CDR3 DNA: TGTGCCAGCAGTTTGGGTACCGGGACGGCACAAGAGACCCAGTACTTC; CDR3 protein: CASSLGTGTAQETQYF
D gene: -; J gene: TRBJ1-1; V gene: TRBV20-1; clone size: -; CDR3 DNA: TGCAGTTCTAGAGATCGGCGGGGTCTTTATGCTGAAGCTTTCTTT; CDR3 protein: CSSRDRRGLYAEAFF
D gene: -; J gene: TRBJ1-1; V gene: TRBV3-1; clone size: many; CDR3 DNA: TGTGCCAGCAGCCAAGGCGGGTCGGCGGCTTTCTTT; CDR3 protein: CASSQGGSAAFF
D gene: -; J gene: TRBJ1-2; V gene: TRBV15; clone size: few; CDR3 DNA: TGTGCCACCAGCAGACTGGACACACTCTCCCGGGGATATGGCTACACCTTC; CDR3 protein: CATSRLDTLSRGYGYTF
D gene: TRBD1; J gene: TRBJ2-3; V gene: TRBV27; clone size: medium-sized; CDR3 DNA: TGTGCCAGCAGTTTAAGTGGGACAGGGCCTAGTACGCAGTATTTT; CDR3 protein: CASSLSGTGPSTQYF
D gene: -; J gene: TRBJ2-7; V gene: TRBV6-1; clone size: -; CDR3 DNA: TGTGCCAGCAGTGGCTACCTTACCGGGCCACAGCAGTACTTC; CDR3 protein: CASSGYLTGPQQYF
D gene: -; J gene: TRBJ2-7; V gene: TRBV25-1; clone size: medium-sized; CDR3 DNA: TGTGCCAGCAGTGCTGCGGTCTCCTACGAGCAGTACTTC; CDR3 protein: CASSAAVSYEQYF
D gene: -; J gene: TRBJ2-2; V gene: TRBV6-1; clone size: medium-sized; CDR3 DNA: TGTGCCAGCAGTGAACGTCGGCCAGGGTTCGTCTCCGGGGAGCTGTTTTTT; CDR3 protein: CASSERRPGFVSGELFF
D gene: TRBD1; J gene: TRBJ1-2; V gene: TRBV6-1; clone size: medium-sized; CDR3 DNA: TGTGCCAGCAGTGAACCCACCGGGACAGGTGGCGGCTACACCTTC; CDR3 protein: CASSEPTGTGGGYTF
D gene: -; J gene: TRBJ2-3; V gene: TRBV6-2/TRBV6-3; clone size: medium-sized; CDR3 DNA: TGTGCCAGCAGTTACAGGATGGGGCGGGCAGATACGCAGTATTTT; CDR3 protein: CASSYRMGRADTQYF
D gene: TRBD1; J gene: TRBJ2-7; V gene: TRBV11-3; clone size: -; CDR3 DNA: TGTGCCAGCAGCGCAAGGACAGGGCGACCACCCTACGAGCAGTACTTC; CDR3 protein: CASSARTGRPPYEQYF
D gene: -; J gene: TRBJ2-1; V gene: TRBV20-1; clone size: -; CDR3 DNA: TGCAGTGCTAGGGACATGAGCTCCTACAATGAGCAGTTCTTC; CDR3 protein: CSARDMSSYNEQFF
D gene: TRBD1; J gene: TRBJ1-3; V gene: TRBV7-9; clone size: many; CDR3 DNA: TGTGCCAGCAGCTCATCCGGGACAGCCAACTCTGGAAACACCATATATTTT; CDR3 protein: CASSSSGTANSGNTIYF
D gene: -; J gene: TRBJ1-5; V gene: TRBV12-3/TRBV12-4; clone size: -; CDR3 DNA: TGTGCCAGCAGTTTTGGAGGAGGCAGTGGTTGGTATCAGCCCCAGCATTTT; CDR3 protein: CASSFGGGSGWYQPQHF
D gene: TRBD1; J gene: TRBJ1-1; V gene: TRBV20-1; clone size: -; CDR3 DNA: TGCAGTGCCCACAGGGGGCGAAGTTTCGTCCCTGAAGCTTTCTTT; CDR3 protein: CSAHRGRSFVPEAFF
D gene: -; J gene: TRBJ2-7; V gene: TRBV7-8; clone size: -; CDR3 DNA: TGTGCCAGCAGCCCATACTACGAGCAGTACTTC; CDR3 protein: CASSPYYEQYF
D gene: -; J gene: TRBJ2-7; V gene: TRBV6-5; clone size: few; CDR3 DNA: TGTGCCAGCAGTTATGGGCTGCCCTACGAGCAGTACTTC; CDR3 protein: CASSYGLPYEQYF
D gene: TRBD1; J gene: TRBJ1-4; V gene: TRBV18; clone size: many; CDR3 DNA: TGTGCCAGCTCACCACGCGGTGTGCAGGGGGGTGAGGTTGAAAAACTGTTTTTT; CDR3 protein: CASSPRGVQGGEVEKLFF
D gene: -; J gene: TRBJ2-4; V gene: TRBV20-1; clone size: many; CDR3 DNA: TGCAGTGCTAGAGCTTGGGGGGCCTATAAAAACATTCAGTACTTC; CDR3 protein: CSARAWGAYKNIQYF
D gene: -; J gene: TRBJ2-3; V gene: TRBV28; clone size: -; CDR3 DNA: TGTGCCAGCAGTCCTACGGGGGCTAGCACAGATACGCAGTATTTT; CDR3 protein: CASSPTGASTDTQYF
D gene: -; J gene: TRBJ2-1; V gene: TRBV28; clone size: -; CDR3 DNA: TGTGCCAGCAGTTTTCAGACCCATGAGCAGTTCTTC; CDR3 protein: CASSFQTHEQFF
D gene: -; J gene: TRBJ1-2; V gene: TRBV30; clone size: -; CDR3 DNA: TGTGCCTGGAGTGCTCCGAGGGGGGGGCGAGGCTATGGCTACACCTTC; CDR3 protein: CAWSAPRGGRGYGYTF
D gene: TRBD2; J gene: TRBJ2-7; V gene: TRBV4-2; clone size: -; CDR3 DNA: TGTGCCAGCAGCCAACCCCCGGGAGGGGACATTTCTACCTACGAGCAGTACTTC; CDR3 protein: CASSQPPGGDISTYEQYF
D gene: -; J gene: TRBJ2-1; V gene: TRBV6-2/TRBV6-3; clone size: many; CDR3 DNA: TGTGCCAGTAACCTAGCGCCCTACAATGAGCAGTTCTTC; CDR3 protein: CASNLAPYNEQFF
D gene: -; J gene: TRBJ2-6; V gene: TRBV20-1; clone size: once; CDR3 DNA: TGCAGTGCTAGGGGACGTATTTGCCTCACGCGAGGGGACAACGTCCTGACTTTC; CDR3 protein: CSARGRICLTRGDNVLTF
D gene: -; J gene: TRBJ2-5; V gene: TRBV7-8; clone size: many; CDR3 DNA: TGTGCCAGCAGCGCAACCGGGACCACCACCGAGACCCAGTACTTC; CDR3 protein: CASSATGTTTETQYF
D gene: TRBD1; J gene: TRBJ1-4; V gene: TRBV20-1; clone size: many; CDR3 DNA: TGCAGTGCTAGAGGCCCGGGACAGGGGGCAATAACTAATGAAAAACTGTTTTTT; CDR3 protein: CSARGPGQGAITNEKLFF
D gene: -; J gene: TRBJ2-3; V gene: TRBV6-1; clone size: few; CDR3 DNA: TGTGCCAGCAGTGAGACTAGAAGGAGACCAGATACGCAGTATTTT; CDR3 protein: CASSETRRRPDTQYF
D gene: TRBD2; J gene: TRBJ2-1; V gene: TRBV6-4; clone size: large; CDR3 DNA: TGTGCCAGCAGTGACGGGGCTAGCGGGAGGTCGTTCTTC; CDR3 protein: CASSDGASGRSFF
D gene: TRBD2; J gene: TRBJ2-7; V gene: TRBV2; clone size: medium-sized; CDR3 DNA: TGTGCCAGCAGTACCAGGGACTACTTGGGCGAGCAGTACTTC; CDR3 protein: CASSTRDYLGEQYF
D gene: TRBD1; J gene: TRBJ1-6; V gene: TRBV6-4; clone size: medium-sized; CDR3 DNA: TGTGCCAGCAGTGAAGAGACAGGGAATTCACCCCTCCACTTT; CDR3 protein: CASSEETGNSPLHF
D gene: -; J gene: TRBJ1-2; V gene: TRBV7-2; clone size: many; CDR3 DNA: TGTGCCAGCAGCTTAGTACAGGTTGGCTACACCTTC; CDR3 protein: CASSLVQVGYTF
D gene: -; J gene: TRBJ2-4; V gene: TRBV30; clone size: -; CDR3 DNA: TGTGCCTGGAGAAAAGGACGTCTGTACTTC; CDR3 protein: CAWRKGRLYF
D gene: TRBD2; J gene: TRBJ2-1; V gene: TRBV7-2; clone size: many; CDR3 DNA: TGTGCCAGCAGCTTACCCCTACTAGCGGGTTCTGCCTACAATGAGCAGTTCTTC; CDR3 protein: CASSLPLLAGSAYNEQFF
D gene: -; J gene: TRBJ2-1; V gene: TRBV6-1; clone size: few; CDR3 DNA: TGTGCCAGCAGCCTTGGACGGGGTCCATCCAATGAGCAGTTCTTC; CDR3 protein: CASSLGRGPSNEQFF
D gene: -; J gene: TRBJ2-1; V gene: TRBV6-1; clone size: -; CDR3 DNA: TGTGCCAGCAGCTCCCTACGGGGCTCCTACAATGAGCAGTTCTTC; CDR3 protein: CASSSLRGSYNEQFF
D gene: TRBD2; J gene: TRBJ2-1; V gene: TRBV20-1; clone size: many; CDR3 DNA: TGCAGTGCTAGAGATGCCGCGGGGGGCCTAAACTACTACAATGAGCAGTTCTTC; CDR3 protein: CSARDAAGGLNYYNEQFF
D gene: -; J gene: TRBJ1-6; V gene: TRBV9; clone size: many; CDR3 DNA: TGTGCCAGCAGCGTAGATCCGCAGGGCCATAATTCACCCCTCCACTTT; CDR3 protein: CASSVDPQGHNSPLHF
D gene: TRBD2; J gene: TRBJ2-3; V gene: TRBV7-2; clone size: many; CDR3 DNA: TGTGCCAGCAGCTTACTTCCTAGCGGGAGCACAGATACGCAGTATTTT; CDR3 protein: CASSLLPSGSTDTQYF
D gene: -; J gene: TRBJ2-3; V gene: TRBV7-7; clone size: many; CDR3 DNA: TGTGCTAGCAGCTTAGGGGTGGCAGATACGCAGTATTTT; CDR3 protein: CASSLGVADTQYF
D gene: -; J gene: TRBJ1-1; V gene: TRBV30; clone size: -; CDR3 DNA: TGTGCCTGGAGTGTCGCCGATCGGAGTGAAGCTTTCTTT; CDR3 protein: CAWSVADRSEAFF
D gene: -; J gene: TRBJ1-1; V gene: TRBV29-1; clone size: many; CDR3 DNA: TGCAGCGTAGCTACCGGGCCCCTTCGGACTGAAGCTTTCTTT; CDR3 protein: CSVATGPLRTEAFF
D gene: TRBD1; J gene: TRBJ1-1; V gene: TRBV6-1; clone size: few; CDR3 DNA: TGTGCCAGCAGCAACAGGGGCAAGAACACTGAAGCTTTCTTT; CDR3 protein: CASSNRGKNTEAFF
D gene: TRBD1; J gene: TRBJ2-7; V gene: TRBV7-9; clone size: -; CDR3 DNA: TGTGCCAGCAGCGTGCGGACAGGGGGGAAGGAGCAGTACTTC; CDR3 protein: CASSVRTGGKEQYF
D gene: -; J gene: TRBJ1-5; V gene: TRBV28; clone size: medium-sized; CDR3 DNA: TGTGCCAGCAGTTTCCGACAGAAAAATTATCAGCCCCAGCATTTT; CDR3 protein: CASSFRQKNYQPQHF
D gene: -; J gene: TRBJ1-5; V gene: TRBV12-3/TRBV12-4; clone size: medium-sized; CDR3 DNA: TGTGCCAGCAGTTTATTGGGTAGCAATCAGCCCCAGCATTTT; CDR3 protein: CASSLLGSNQPQHF
D gene: -; J gene: TRBJ2-2; V gene: TRBV14; clone size: many; CDR3 DNA: TGTGCCAGCAGCCGAGAGGTCGGGAACACCGGGGAGCTGTTTTTT; CDR3 protein: CASSREVGNTGELFF
D gene: -; J gene: TRBJ1-1; V gene: TRBV18; clone size: -; CDR3 DNA: TGTGCCAGCTCACCTTTTTTTGACACGCGGAACACTGAAGCTTTCTTT; CDR3 protein: CASSPFFDTRNTEAFF
D gene: -; J gene: TRBJ2-3; V gene: TRBV4-3; clone size: -; CDR3 DNA: TGCGCCAGCATCCAAGACCATGGTGGGACAGATACGCAGTATTTT; CDR3 protein: CASIQDHGGTDTQYF
D gene: -; J gene: TRBJ2-5; V gene: TRBV6-6; clone size: -; CDR3 DNA: TGTGCCAGCAGTTACACGTCGGGGTACCAAGAGACCCAGTACTTC; CDR3 protein: CASSYTSGYQETQYF
D gene: -; J gene: TRBJ1-2; V gene: TRBV5-8; clone size: -; CDR3 DNA: TGTGCCAGCAGCCCCGGGACCTCTACCCGCGGCTACACCTTC; CDR3 protein: CASSPGTSTRGYTF
D gene: TRBD2; J gene: TRBJ2-1; V gene: TRBV11-2; clone size: many; CDR3 DNA: TGTGCCAGCAGCTTTAGCGGGAGCAATGAGCAGTTCTTC; CDR3 protein: CASSFSGSNEQFF
D gene: -; J gene: TRBJ2-5; V gene: TRBV19; clone size: few; CDR3 DNA: TGTGCCAGTAGTATAGAGGGGGGGCGCTCGGAGACCCAGTACTTC; CDR3 protein: CASSIEGGRSETQYF